This TCR beta chain is from a study of PD-1 blockade in mismatch repair-deficient tumors. Study context: All were previously treated, progressing patients with about 12 mismatch repair-deficient cancer types. Study findings and constraints: Rapid post-treatment expansion, then contraction, generally preceding radiologic response, marked tumor-resident clones.

This CDR3 has 13 residues. Trimming shortened V by 5 bases and J by 1 base, and 11 bases separated the two germline ends. Looked up from germline, CDR1 is SQVTM and CDR2 is ANQGSEA. TCRs were sequenced from three patients responding to pembrolizumab. Worth noting for this clone: Its antigen is currently unknown.

Clones were sequenced by immunoSEQ multiplex PCR, and TCRdb holds only the in-frame ones, with some missing. The sample lists approximately 100,000 clones, over 75% occurring once. Sequencing was performed on peripheral blood, taken about eight months after starting pembrolizumab. The clonotype was recovered from an adult with mismatch repair-deficient cancer. The chain uses TRBV29-1 and TRBJ1-1; the D gene is possibly TRBD1 (6 bases). CDR3 loop: CSVHRVENTEAFF. The CDR3 DNA sequence: TGCAGCGTTCACAGGGTAGAGAACACTGAAGCTTTCTTT.